The T cell receptor beta chain under discussion was sequenced for a study of Ad26.COV2.S vaccination and SARS-CoV-2 variants. Findings and caveats of the study: Vaccinees and placebo recipients showed similar non-spike TCR breadth.

This clone occurred once. Antigen specificity is unknown. This table comes from immunoSEQ multiplex PCR, and its TCRdb copy is limited to in-frame clones, with some not included. The table lists roughly 150,000 clones, 70% to 90% of them singletons. V dropped 0 bases and J dropped 5 bases, with 7 bases sitting between them. The CDR3 is 13 residues long. Germline V gives CDR1 MNHEY, CDR2 SVGAGI. This receptor was taken from a human donor who had recovered from COVID-19. This chain uses TRBV6-5 with TRBJ1-1; D is uncertain. Material: peripheral blood, obtained after recovery from COVID-19. CDR3 nucleotides: TGTGCCAGCAGTTACTCACCGGGAACTGAAGCTTTCTTT. Translated, it gives CASSYSPGTEAFF.